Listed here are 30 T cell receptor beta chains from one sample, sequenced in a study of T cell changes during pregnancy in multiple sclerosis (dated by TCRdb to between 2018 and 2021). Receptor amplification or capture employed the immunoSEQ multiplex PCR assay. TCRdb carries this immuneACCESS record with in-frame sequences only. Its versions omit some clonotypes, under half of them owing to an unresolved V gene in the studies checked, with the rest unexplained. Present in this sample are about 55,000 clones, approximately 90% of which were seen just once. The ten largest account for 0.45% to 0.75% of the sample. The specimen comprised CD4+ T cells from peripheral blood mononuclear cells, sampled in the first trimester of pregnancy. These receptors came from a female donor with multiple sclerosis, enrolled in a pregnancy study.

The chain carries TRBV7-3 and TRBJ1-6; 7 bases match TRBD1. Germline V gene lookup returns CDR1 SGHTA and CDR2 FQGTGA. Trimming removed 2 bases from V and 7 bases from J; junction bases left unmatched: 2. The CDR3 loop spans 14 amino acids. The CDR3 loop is CASSLGTANSPLHF. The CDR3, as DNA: TGTGCCAGCAGCTTAGGGACAGCCAATTCACCCCTCCACTTT.

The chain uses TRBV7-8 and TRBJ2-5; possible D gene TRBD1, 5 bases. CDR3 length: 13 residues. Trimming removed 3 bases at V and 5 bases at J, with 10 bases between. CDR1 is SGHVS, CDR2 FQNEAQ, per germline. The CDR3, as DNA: TGTGCCAGCAGCTTCCCACAGGCGGAGACCCAGTACTTC. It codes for CASSFPQAETQYF.

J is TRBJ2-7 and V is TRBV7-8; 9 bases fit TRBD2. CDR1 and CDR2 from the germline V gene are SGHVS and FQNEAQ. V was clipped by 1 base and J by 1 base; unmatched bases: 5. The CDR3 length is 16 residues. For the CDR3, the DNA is TGTGCCAGCAGCTTAGAGGGACTAGCAGCATCCTACGAGCAGTACTTC. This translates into CASSLEGLAASYEQYF. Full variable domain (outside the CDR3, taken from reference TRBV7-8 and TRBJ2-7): GAGVSQSPRYKVAKRGQDVALRCDPISGHVSLFWYQQALGQGPEFLTYFQNEAQLDKSGLPSDRFFAERPEGSVSTLKIQRTQQEDSAVYLCASSLEGLAASYEQYFGPGTRLTVT.

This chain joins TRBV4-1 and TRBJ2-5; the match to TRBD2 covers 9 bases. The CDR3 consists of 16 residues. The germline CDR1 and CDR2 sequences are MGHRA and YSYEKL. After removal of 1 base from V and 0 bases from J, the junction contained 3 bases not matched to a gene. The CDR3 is CASSQGASGNQETQYF. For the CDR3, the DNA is TGCGCCAGCAGCCAAGGGGCTAGCGGGAACCAAGAGACCCAGTACTTC.

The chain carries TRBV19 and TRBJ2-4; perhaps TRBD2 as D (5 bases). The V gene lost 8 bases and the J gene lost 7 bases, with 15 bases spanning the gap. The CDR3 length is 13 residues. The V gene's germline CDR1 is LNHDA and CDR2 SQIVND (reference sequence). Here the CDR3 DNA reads TGTGCCAGTTCCCCCGGGGATCGGAACATTCAGTACTTC. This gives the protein CASSPGDRNIQYF.

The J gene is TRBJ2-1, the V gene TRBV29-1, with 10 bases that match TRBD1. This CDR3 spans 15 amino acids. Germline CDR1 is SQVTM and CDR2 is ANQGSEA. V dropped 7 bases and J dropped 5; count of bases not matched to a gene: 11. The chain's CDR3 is CSGTRDRGANNEQFF. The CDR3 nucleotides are TGCAGCGGTACGAGGGACAGGGGCGCCAACAATGAGCAGTTCTTC.

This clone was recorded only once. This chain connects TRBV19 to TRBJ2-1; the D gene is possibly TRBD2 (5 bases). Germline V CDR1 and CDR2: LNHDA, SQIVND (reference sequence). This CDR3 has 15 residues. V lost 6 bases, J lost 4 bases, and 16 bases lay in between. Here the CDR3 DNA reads TGTGCCAGTAGGAGAACTAGGATCGAGTACAATGAGCAGTTCTTC. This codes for CASRRTRIEYNEQFF.

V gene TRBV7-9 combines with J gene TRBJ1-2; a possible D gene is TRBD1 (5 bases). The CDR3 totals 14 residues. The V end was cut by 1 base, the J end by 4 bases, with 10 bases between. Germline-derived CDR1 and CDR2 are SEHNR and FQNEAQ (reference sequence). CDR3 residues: CASSLGGHLYGYTF. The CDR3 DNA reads TGTGCCAGCAGCTTAGGAGGACACCTCTATGGCTACACCTTC.

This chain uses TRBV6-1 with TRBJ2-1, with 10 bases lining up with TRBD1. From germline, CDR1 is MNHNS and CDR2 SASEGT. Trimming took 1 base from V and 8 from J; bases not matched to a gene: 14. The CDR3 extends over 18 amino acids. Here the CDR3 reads CASSEDTFGTGAYYEQFF. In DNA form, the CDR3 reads TGTGCCAGCAGTGAAGACACTTTTGGGACAGGGGCTTATTATGAGCAGTTCTTC.

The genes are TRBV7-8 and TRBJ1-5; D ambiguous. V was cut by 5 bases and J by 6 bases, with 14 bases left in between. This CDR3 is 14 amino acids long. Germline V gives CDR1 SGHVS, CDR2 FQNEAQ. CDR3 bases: TGTGCCAGCAGCCGATACAGAGTGCCTCAGCCCCAGCATTTT. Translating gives CASSRYRVPQPQHF.

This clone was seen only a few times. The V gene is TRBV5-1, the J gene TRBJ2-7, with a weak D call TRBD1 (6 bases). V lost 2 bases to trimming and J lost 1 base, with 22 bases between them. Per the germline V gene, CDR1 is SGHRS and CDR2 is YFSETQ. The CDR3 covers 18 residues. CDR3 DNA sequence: TGCGCCAGCAGCTTCCTACCCACAGGGTCTATTTCGTCCTACGAGCAGTACTTC. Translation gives CASSFLPTGSISSYEQYF.

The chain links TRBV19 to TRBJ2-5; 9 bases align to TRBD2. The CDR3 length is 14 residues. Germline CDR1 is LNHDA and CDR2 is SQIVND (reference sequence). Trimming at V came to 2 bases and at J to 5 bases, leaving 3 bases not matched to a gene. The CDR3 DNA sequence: TGTGCCAGTAGTATACTAGCGGGGTTCGAGACCCAGTACTTC. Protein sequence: CASSILAGFETQYF. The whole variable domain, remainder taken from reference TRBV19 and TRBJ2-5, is DGGITQSPKYLFRKEGQNVTLSCEQNLNHDAMYWYRQDPGQGLRLIYYSQIVNDFQKGDIAEGYSVSREKKESFPLTVTSAQKNPTAFYLCASSILAGFETQYFGPGTRLLVL.

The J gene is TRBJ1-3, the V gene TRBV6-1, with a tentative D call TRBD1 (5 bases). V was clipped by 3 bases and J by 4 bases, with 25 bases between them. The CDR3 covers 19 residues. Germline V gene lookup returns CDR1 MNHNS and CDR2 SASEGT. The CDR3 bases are TGTGCCAGCAGTGACCCACTACCAGGAAGGAGGGGTCCAGGAAACACCATATATTTT. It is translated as CASSDPLPGRRGPGNTIYF.

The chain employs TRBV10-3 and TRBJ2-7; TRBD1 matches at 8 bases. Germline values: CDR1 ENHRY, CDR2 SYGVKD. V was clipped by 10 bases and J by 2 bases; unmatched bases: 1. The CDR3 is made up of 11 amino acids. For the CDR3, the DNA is TGTGCCAGGACAGGGACCTACGAGCAGTACTTC. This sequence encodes CARTGTYEQYF.

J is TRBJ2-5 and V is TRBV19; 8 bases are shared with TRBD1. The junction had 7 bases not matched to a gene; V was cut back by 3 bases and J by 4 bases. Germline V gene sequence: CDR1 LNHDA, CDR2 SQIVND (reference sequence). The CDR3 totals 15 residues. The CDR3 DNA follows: TGTGCCAGTAGTATCCCAATCGGACAGGGAGAGACCCAGTACTTC. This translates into CASSIPIGQGETQYF.

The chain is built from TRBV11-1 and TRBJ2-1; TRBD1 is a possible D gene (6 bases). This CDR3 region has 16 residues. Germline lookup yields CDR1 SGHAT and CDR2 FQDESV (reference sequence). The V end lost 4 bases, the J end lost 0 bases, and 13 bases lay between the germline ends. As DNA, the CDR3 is TGTGCCAGCAGCTCGGGGACACTTTCCTCCTACAATGAGCAGTTCTTC. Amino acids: CASSSGTLSSYNEQFF.

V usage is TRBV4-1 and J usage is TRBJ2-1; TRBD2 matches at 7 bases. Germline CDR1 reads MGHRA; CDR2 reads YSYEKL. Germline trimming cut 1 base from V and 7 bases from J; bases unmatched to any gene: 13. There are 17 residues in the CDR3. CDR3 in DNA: TGCGCCAGCAGCCAAGGGAGTCCGGGAGGTCTGGGGAATGAGCAGTTCTTC. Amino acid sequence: CASSQGSPGGLGNEQFF.

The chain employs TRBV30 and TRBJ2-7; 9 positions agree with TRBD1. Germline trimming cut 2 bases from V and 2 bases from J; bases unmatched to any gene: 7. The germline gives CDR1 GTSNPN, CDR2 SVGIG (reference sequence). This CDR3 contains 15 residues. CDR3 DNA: TGTGCCTGGAGTCCGGGACAGGGAGTTCCCTACGAGCAGTACTTC. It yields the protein CAWSPGQGVPYEQYF.

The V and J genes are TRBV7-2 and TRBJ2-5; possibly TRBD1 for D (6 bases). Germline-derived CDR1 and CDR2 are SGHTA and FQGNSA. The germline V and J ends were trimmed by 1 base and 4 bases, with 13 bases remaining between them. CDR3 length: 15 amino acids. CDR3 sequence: CASSLGATGRETQYF. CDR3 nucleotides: TGTGCCAGCAGCTTAGGAGCGACAGGTCGAGAGACCCAGTACTTC.

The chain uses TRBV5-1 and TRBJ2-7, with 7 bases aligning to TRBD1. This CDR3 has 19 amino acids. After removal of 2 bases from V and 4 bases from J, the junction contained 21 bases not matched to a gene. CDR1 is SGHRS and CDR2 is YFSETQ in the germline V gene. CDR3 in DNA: TGCGCCAGCAGCTTCCAGCGTCCCGATAGGACAGGCAGAACTTACGAGCAGTACTTC. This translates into CASSFQRPDRTGRTYEQYF.

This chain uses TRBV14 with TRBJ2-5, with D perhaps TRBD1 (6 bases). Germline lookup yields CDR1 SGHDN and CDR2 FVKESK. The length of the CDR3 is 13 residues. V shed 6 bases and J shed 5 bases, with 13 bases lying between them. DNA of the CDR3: TGTGCCAGCAGAAGGGGGAAAGTTGAGACCCAGTACTTC. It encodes CASRRGKVETQYF.

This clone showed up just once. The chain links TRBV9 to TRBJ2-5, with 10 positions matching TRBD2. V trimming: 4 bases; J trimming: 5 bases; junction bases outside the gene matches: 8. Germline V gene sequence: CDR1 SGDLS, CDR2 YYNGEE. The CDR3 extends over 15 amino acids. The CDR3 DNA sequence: TGTGCCAGCAGCCCCTCAAGACTAGCGGGTGAGACCCAGTACTTC. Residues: CASSPSRLAGETQYF.

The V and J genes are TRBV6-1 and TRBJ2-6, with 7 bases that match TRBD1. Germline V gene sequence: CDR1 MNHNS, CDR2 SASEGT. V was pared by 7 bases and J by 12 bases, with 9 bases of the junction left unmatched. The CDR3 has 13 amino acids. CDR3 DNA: TGTGCCAGCACTGAGACAGGGCGCGGCGTCCTGACTTTC. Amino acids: CASTETGRGVLTF.

CDR3 nucleotide sequence: TGTGCCAGCAGCTTAAGTGGGAGGACTAGGGGAGAGACCCAGTACTTC. It is translated as CASSLSGRTRGETQYF. This rearrangement joins TRBV7-3 to TRBJ2-5; TRBD2 agrees at 7 bases. Germline CDR1 is SGHTA and CDR2 is FQGTGA. CDR3 length equals 16 residues. The trim removed 1 base at V and 4 bases at J, leaving 9 bases unmatched.

For the CDR3, the DNA is TGTGCCTGGAGTGGAACCGGGACTAGCAGAAACACCGGGGAGCTGTTTTTT. Amino acid sequence: CAWSGTGTSRNTGELFF. The J gene is TRBJ2-2, the V gene TRBV30; 9 bases fit TRBD2. The CDR3 totals 17 residues. J lost 2 bases, V lost 1 base, and 8 bases had no gene match. Germline assignment: CDR1 GTSNPN and CDR2 SVGIG (reference sequence).

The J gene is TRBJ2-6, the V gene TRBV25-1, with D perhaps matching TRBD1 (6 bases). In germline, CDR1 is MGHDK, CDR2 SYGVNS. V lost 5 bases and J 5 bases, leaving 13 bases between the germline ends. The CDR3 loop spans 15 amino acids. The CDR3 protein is CASSPSTGRANVLTF. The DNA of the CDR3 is TGTGCCAGCAGTCCCTCTACAGGGCGGGCCAACGTCCTGACTTTC.

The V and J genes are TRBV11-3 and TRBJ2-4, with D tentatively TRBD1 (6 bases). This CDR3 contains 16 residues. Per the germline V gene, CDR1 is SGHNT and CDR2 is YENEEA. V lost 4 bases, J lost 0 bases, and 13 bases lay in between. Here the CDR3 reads CASSWGTGIAKNIQYF. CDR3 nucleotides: TGTGCCAGCAGCTGGGGTACAGGGATAGCCAAAAACATTCAGTACTTC.

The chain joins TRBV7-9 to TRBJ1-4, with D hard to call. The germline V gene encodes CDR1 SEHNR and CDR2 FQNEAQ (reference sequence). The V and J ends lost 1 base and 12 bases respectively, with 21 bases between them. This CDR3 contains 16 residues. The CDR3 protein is CASSLEGGGRNEELFF. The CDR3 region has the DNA TGTGCCAGCAGCTTAGAAGGTGGCGGCCGTAATGAGGAACTGTTTTTT.

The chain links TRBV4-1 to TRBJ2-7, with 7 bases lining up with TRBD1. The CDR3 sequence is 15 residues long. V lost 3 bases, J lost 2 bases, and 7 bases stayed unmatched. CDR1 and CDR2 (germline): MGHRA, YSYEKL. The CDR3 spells CASSHLGQTPYEQYF. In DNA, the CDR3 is TGCGCCAGCAGCCACCTGGGACAGACCCCCTACGAGCAGTACTTC.

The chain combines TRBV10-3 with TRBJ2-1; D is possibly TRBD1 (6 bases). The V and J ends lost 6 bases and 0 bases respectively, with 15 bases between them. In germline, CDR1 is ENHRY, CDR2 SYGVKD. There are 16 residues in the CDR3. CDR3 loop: CAISVGSRGSYNEQFF. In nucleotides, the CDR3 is TGTGCCATCAGCGTCGGTAGCAGGGGCTCCTACAATGAGCAGTTCTTC.